This paragraph reports one T cell receptor beta chain. Its antigen specificity is not known. No base qualities exist here, and no much larger clone lies one base off it. The CDR3 regions of human TCRbeta chains were analyzed by immunosequencing. In the original analysis: Repertoire TCRs were checked for matches against a reference library of SARS-CoV-2-specific TCRs that had been generated using the MIRA antigen-specificity platform. Breadth was defined as the fraction of unique TCRs that were SARS-CoV-2-associated. Depth was defined as the fraction of total T cells that were SARS-CoV-2-associated. Using the MIRA data, each spike-specific TCR was mapped to the spike region that the TCR reacts to and placed in a CD4 or CD8 class. Log10-transformed breadth and depth values were compared by one-way ANOVA with Sidak's multiple comparisons tests. TCRdb holds this immuneACCESS table with in-frame rearrangements only. Some clones are missing; in checked studies, unresolved V genes explain under half, and the rest has no known cause. V, J and clone size are those of that table, while D and trimming were read from the DNA. The sample yields 100,000 to 150,000 clones; around 85% were counted once. The ten largest clonotypes hold 3.5% to 5.5% of the sample.

Based on the germline V gene (reference sequence), the CDR1 and CDR2 sequences are LGHDT and YNNKEL. From cysteine to phenylalanine, the CDR3 is 13 amino acids long. Only the CDR3 DNA is retained, 39 bases long and in frame from the first base. Deletion took 0 bases off V and 10 bases off J, with a span of 7 bases between the germline ends. Read against the paper, the sample's time point label means: about 28 days (+/-7) after the second vaccine dose. AZD1222 recipients whose second dose came at about 4 weeks and those whose second dose came at about 12 weeks were combined into one group, since spike-specific TCR depth and breadth did not differ between the two schedules. Vaccinee samples came from UK trials COV001 and COV002, including a single-blind randomized controlled phase 2/3 trial of AZD1222 (ChAdOx1 nCoV-19) in healthy adults. For TCRbeta chain sequencing, PBMC samples from trial participants were taken at day 0 and at day 28 after the second dose.

The source of the sample is a study of T cell responses to AZD1222 COVID-19 vaccine (dated by TCRdb to the early 2020s). Concerning the study at large: TCR sequencing covered some 250 trial participants: 207 given two doses of AZD1222 and 26 given two doses of MenACWY control vaccine. Enrollment into the trials was organized by age into subgroups of 18-55, 56-69 and 70-plus years, and those subgroups contained roughly 150, 30 and 60 TCR-sequenced participants, respectively. Summary of the overall study and its limitations: Nearly half of unique spike-specific TCRs reportedly recognized epitopes outside regions mutated in the B.1.351 and B.1.1.7 variants. Because no samples from the day 14 peak response were available, repertoires could be characterized only after the peak T cell response. A significant rise in spike-specific TCR breadth and depth was observed after two AZD1222 doses relative to day 0 and relative to MenACWY recipients. Conclusions about previously exposed vaccinees are limited, since just a handful of AZD1222 recipients were seropositive for SARS-CoV-2 at baseline. Vaccine-associated CD4 TCRs spanned the whole spike protein, with dominant responses in regions 160-218 and 743-854. Participants were mostly white British, with more females than males. The authors suggested clonal diversity may have been underestimated. In the small 56-69-year group, the increase in depth fell short of significance, most likely because of low power.

The sequenced sample was peripheral blood, obtained 28 days after the second AZD1222 dose. This TCR was sampled from an adult who received the AZD1222 COVID-19 vaccine. This receptor chain uses TRBV3-1 (or the pseudogene TRBV3-2) and TRBJ1-6; perhaps TRBD1 is the D gene, with 5 bases matching. The bases read TGTGCCAGCAGCCAAGAGGGGGGGTCACCCCTCCACTTT. Its protein is CASSQEGGSPLHF.